These T cell receptor beta chains were read from a single sample in a study of radiation and T cells in renal cell carcinoma. This table comes from immunoSEQ multiplex PCR, and its TCRdb copy is limited to in-frame clones, with some not included. The repertoire has about 120,000 clones, roughly four fifths of them found once; the top ten carry roughly 6.2%. The sequences come from blood, collected from a patient whose treatment included radiotherapy and nephrectomy. These receptors originate from a man aged 45-60 years with renal cell carcinoma. The CDR3 runs from the conserved cysteine through the conserved F or W. D genes are given only for firm matches. Clone size appears in some rows only: once, few, many, or a class for an expanded clone.

j_call d_call v_call clone_size cdr3_aa cdr3_nt
TRBJ2-4 TRBD2 TRBV7-2 . CASSLGTREINIQYF TGTGCCAGCAGCTTAGGGACTAGGGAAATAAACATTCAGTACTTC
TRBJ2-2 . TRBV7-9 . CASSLMAGQGNTGELFF TGTGCCAGCAGCTTAATGGCCGGGCAGGGGAACACCGGGGAGCTGTTTTTT
TRBJ2-7 . TRBV7-2 . CASSWDTIGSEQYF TGTGCCAGCAGTTGGGACACCATTGGTAGCGAGCAGTACTTC
TRBJ2-1 TRBD2 TRBV2 . CASSEGGTSVSHEQFF TGTGCCAGCAGTGAAGGGGGGACTAGTGTTAGCCATGAGCAGTTCTTC
TRBJ2-5 . TRBV5-1 . CASSSGTEETQYF TGCGCCAGCAGTTCCGGGACGGAAGAGACCCAGTACTTC
TRBJ2-3 . TRBV6-5 . CASRVGPYTDTQYF TGTGCCAGCAGGGTAGGGCCCTACACAGATACGCAGTATTTT
TRBJ2-1 . TRBV6-1 . CASSEQGGFYNEQFF TGTGCCAGCAGTGAACAGGGCGGCTTCTACAATGAGCAGTTCTTC
TRBJ1-5 . TRBV5-1 . CASSLGAGPNQPQHF TGCGCCAGCAGCTTGGGGGCAGGGCCGAATCAGCCCCAGCATTTT
TRBJ2-5 . TRBV7-9 . CASSPGPQETQYF TGTGCCAGCAGCCCGGGACCCCAAGAGACCCAGTACTTC
TRBJ2-1 . TRBV4-1 few CASSLRGAYNEQFF TGCGCCAGCAGCTTGAGGGGGGCCTACAATGAGCAGTTCTTC
TRBJ2-3 . TRBV19 . CASSRREGTDTQYF TGTGCCAGTAGCCGTAGGGAAGGCACAGATACGCAGTATTTT
TRBJ1-5 . TRBV2 . CASVGPDQPQHF TGTGCCAGCGTCGGCCCCGATCAGCCCCAGCATTTT
TRBJ2-3 . TRBV5-1 . CASSLVGQGTDTQYF TGCGCCAGCAGCTTGGTTGGGCAGGGCACAGATACGCAGTATTTT
TRBJ1-2 . TRBV27 few CASSPPPGAPNYGYTF TGTGCCAGCAGTCCCCCCCCAGGGGCCCCTAACTATGGCTACACCTTC
TRBJ1-1 . TRBV7-9 . CASSLHPDTEAFF TGTGCCAGCAGCTTACATCCGGACACTGAAGCTTTCTTT
TRBJ1-1 . TRBV18 . CASSPSKGQNTEAFF TGTGCCAGCTCACCTTCTAAGGGTCAGAACACTGAAGCTTTCTTT
TRBJ2-7 . TRBV6-1 . CASSGGTASYEQYF TGTGCCAGCAGCGGCGGGACAGCCTCCTACGAGCAGTACTTC
TRBJ2-2 . TRBV2 . CAGSVAGELFF TGTGCCGGCAGCGTGGCCGGGGAGCTGTTTTTT
TRBJ2-7 TRBD1 TRBV6-5 few CASSPGTGGSEQYF TGTGCCAGCAGTCCCGGGACAGGGGGAAGCGAGCAGTACTTC
TRBJ2-7 . TRBV7-9 . CASSTREPDLEQYF TGTGCCAGCAGCACTAGAGAGCCGGACTTGGAGCAGTACTTC
TRBJ1-1 . TRBV18 . CASSPQIIRKDTEAFF TGTGCCAGCTCACCACAAATAATTAGGAAGGATACTGAAGCTTTCTTT
TRBJ1-4 TRBD1 TRBV30 . CAWIGTATNEKLFF TGTGCCTGGATCGGGACAGCAACTAATGAAAAACTGTTTTTT
TRBJ1-6 TRBD1 TRBV6-6 few CASSTIGTGGSPLHF TGTGCCAGCAGTACAATCGGGACAGGGGGTTCACCCCTCCACTTT
TRBJ2-5 . TRBV7-6 . CASSLVGLRPQETQYF TGTGCCAGCAGCTTAGTGGGATTGAGGCCTCAAGAGACCCAGTACTTC
TRBJ2-7 . TRBV7-9 . CASSFRATYEQYF TGTGCCAGCAGCTTCCGTGCTACCTACGAGCAGTACTTC
TRBJ2-1 TRBD2 TRBV5-4 . CASSLVAGETYNEQFF TGTGCCAGCAGCTTGGTGGCGGGAGAAACCTACAATGAGCAGTTCTTC
TRBJ2-3 TRBD1 TRBV28 . CASSPGDRADDTQYF TGTGCCAGCAGCCCAGGGGACAGGGCTGATGATACGCAGTATTTT
TRBJ1-1 TRBD1 TRBV13 . CASRTRGHGTEAFF TGTGCCAGCAGGACCAGGGGGCACGGGACTGAAGCTTTCTTT
TRBJ1-1 TRBD1 TRBV7-2 few CASRSDRGGNTEAFF TGTGCCAGCAGATCGGACAGGGGTGGGAACACTGAAGCTTTCTTT
TRBJ2-5 TRBD2 TRBV2 once CASSEGPAGSQETQYF TGTGCCAGCAGTGAAGGGCCAGCGGGGAGCCAAGAGACCCAGTACTTC
TRBJ2-2 TRBD2 TRBV27 . CASSLIPTSENTGELFF TGTGCCAGCAGTCTGATCCCGACTAGCGAGAACACCGGGGAGCTGTTTTTT
TRBJ2-5 TRBD2 TRBV19 . CASSLRLADQETQYF TGTGCCAGTAGTCTAAGACTAGCAGACCAAGAGACCCAGTACTTC
TRBJ2-7 TRBD1 TRBV9 . CASSVGTGHSYEQYF TGTGCCAGCAGCGTGGGGACAGGGCACTCCTACGAGCAGTACTTC
TRBJ2-1 TRBD2 TRBV13 . CASSLAWQRGGGTYNEQFF TGTGCCAGCAGCTTAGCCTGGCAGCGGGGGGGAGGTACCTACAATGAGCAGTTCTTC
TRBJ2-5 TRBD1 TRBV6-5 . CASSPGQGPETQYF TGTGCCAGCAGCCCGGGACAGGGACCAGAGACCCAGTACTTC
TRBJ1-2 TRBD1 TRBV2 once CARVLGQASYTF TGTGCCAGGGTCTTGGGACAGGCAAGCTACACCTTC
TRBJ1-2 . TRBV27 . CASSLSIYYGYTF TGTGCCAGCAGTTTATCGATTTACTATGGCTACACCTTC
TRBJ2-2 . TRBV6-5 . CASSSNTGELFF TGTGCCAGCAGTTCCAACACCGGGGAGCTGTTTTTT